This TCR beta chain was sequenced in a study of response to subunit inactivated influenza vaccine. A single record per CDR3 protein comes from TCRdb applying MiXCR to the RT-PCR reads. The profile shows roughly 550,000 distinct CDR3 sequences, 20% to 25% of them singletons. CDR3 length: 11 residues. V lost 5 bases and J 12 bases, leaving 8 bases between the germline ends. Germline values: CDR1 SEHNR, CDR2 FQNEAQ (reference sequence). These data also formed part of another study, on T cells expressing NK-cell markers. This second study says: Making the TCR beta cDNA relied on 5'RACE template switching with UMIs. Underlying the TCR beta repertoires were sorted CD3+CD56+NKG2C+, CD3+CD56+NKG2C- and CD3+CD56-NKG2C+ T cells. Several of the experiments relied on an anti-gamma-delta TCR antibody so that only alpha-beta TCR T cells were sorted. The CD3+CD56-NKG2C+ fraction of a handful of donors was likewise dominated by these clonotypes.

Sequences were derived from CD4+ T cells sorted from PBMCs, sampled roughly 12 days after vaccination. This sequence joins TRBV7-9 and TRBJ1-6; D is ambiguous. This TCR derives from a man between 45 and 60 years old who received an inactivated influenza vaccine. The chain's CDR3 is CASSLLEPLHF. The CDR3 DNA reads TGTGCCAGCAGCCTCCTTGAACCCCTCCACTTT.